The rows below give T cell receptor beta chains drawn from one sample of a study of radiotherapy plus CTLA-4 blockade in lung cancer. Sequencing was performed with immunoSEQ multiplex PCR; in TCRdb, only in-frame clones are kept and a portion is missing. The sample includes around 91,000 clones, approximately 86% of them seen just once. Sequences were derived from peripheral blood, sampled from a patient treated with radiotherapy plus ipilimumab. The source of these receptors is a human donor with non-small cell lung cancer that progressed on radiotherapy plus ipilimumab. Both conserved end residues are part of each CDR3. The order of the fields is V gene, J gene, D gene, clone size, CDR3 DNA, CDR3 protein. D genes are given only for firm matches. Only part of the rows carry a size: once, few, many, or a class if the clone is expanded.

v_call: TRBV27; j_call: TRBJ2-2; d_call: TRBD2; clone_size: .; cdr3_nt: TGTGCCAGCAGTTCGAGGACTAGCGGGAGTTATGGCACCGGGGAGCTGTTTTTT; cdr3_aa: CASSSRTSGSYGTGELFF
v_call: TRBV5-1; j_call: TRBJ1-1; d_call: .; clone_size: .; cdr3_nt: TGCGCCAGCAGCTGGATGGAGGCGGGGACTGAAGCTTTCTTT; cdr3_aa: CASSWMEAGTEAFF
v_call: TRBV27; j_call: TRBJ2-4; d_call: .; clone_size: once; cdr3_nt: TGTGCCAGCAGCCCGGCACTAGCCAAAAACATTCAGTACTTC; cdr3_aa: CASSPALAKNIQYF
v_call: TRBV2; j_call: TRBJ2-7; d_call: .; clone_size: .; cdr3_nt: TGTGCCAGCATATTGCGGGACCGTAGGTACGAGCAGTACTTC; cdr3_aa: CASILRDRRYEQYF
v_call: TRBV11-2; j_call: TRBJ2-7; d_call: .; clone_size: .; cdr3_nt: TGTGCCAGCAGCCGCGGAGACCAACTCTACGAGCAGTACTTC; cdr3_aa: CASSRGDQLYEQYF
v_call: TRBV5-1; j_call: TRBJ2-3; d_call: TRBD2; clone_size: .; cdr3_nt: TGCGCCAGCAGCCCCCTGGGGACTAGCGGCACAGATACGCAGTATTTT; cdr3_aa: CASSPLGTSGTDTQYF
v_call: TRBV11-3; j_call: TRBJ1-3; d_call: .; clone_size: few; cdr3_nt: TGTGCCAGCAGCCCGGTCGCCTCTGGAAACACCATATATTTT; cdr3_aa: CASSPVASGNTIYF
v_call: TRBV5-1; j_call: TRBJ2-1; d_call: TRBD2; clone_size: .; cdr3_nt: TGCGCCAGCAGCTTGGCCGGGACTAGCGGAGTCGGCTCCTACAATGAGCAGTTCTTC; cdr3_aa: CASSLAGTSGVGSYNEQFF
v_call: TRBV19; j_call: TRBJ2-1; d_call: .; clone_size: .; cdr3_nt: TGTGCCAGTAGTTCAGCATACAATGAGCAGTTCTTC; cdr3_aa: CASSSAYNEQFF
v_call: TRBV6-5; j_call: TRBJ2-7; d_call: TRBD1; clone_size: .; cdr3_nt: TGTGCCAGCAGTTCCCCGGACAGGGGAGGGTACGAGCAGTACTTC; cdr3_aa: CASSSPDRGGYEQYF
v_call: TRBV6-5; j_call: TRBJ2-1; d_call: TRBD2; clone_size: few; cdr3_nt: TGTGCCAGCAGTGGGGGACTAGGCTACAATGAGCAGTTCTTC; cdr3_aa: CASSGGLGYNEQFF
v_call: TRBV19; j_call: TRBJ2-7; d_call: TRBD2; clone_size: .; cdr3_nt: TGTGCCAGTAGTACCCCTAGCGGGAGCTTTTCGGGTGAGCAGTACTTC; cdr3_aa: CASSTPSGSFSGEQYF
v_call: TRBV5-1; j_call: TRBJ2-4; d_call: .; clone_size: .; cdr3_nt: TGCGCCAGCAGCCCTGAGGGGGGGGCGAACATTCAGTACTTC; cdr3_aa: CASSPEGGANIQYF
v_call: TRBV11-2; j_call: TRBJ2-1; d_call: TRBD2; clone_size: once; cdr3_nt: TGTGCCAGCAGCTACGGACTAGCGGGGGGTGAGCAGTTCTTC; cdr3_aa: CASSYGLAGGEQFF
v_call: TRBV5-1; j_call: TRBJ1-5; d_call: .; clone_size: .; cdr3_nt: TGCGCCAGCAGCTTGGCCGGAAATAGCAATCAGCCCCAGCATTTT; cdr3_aa: CASSLAGNSNQPQHF
v_call: TRBV7-9; j_call: TRBJ2-1; d_call: TRBD2; clone_size: .; cdr3_nt: TGTGCCAGCAGCGACCCGATAGCGGGAGCGCCCCGGAATGAGCAGTTCTTC; cdr3_aa: CASSDPIAGAPRNEQFF
v_call: TRBV7-9; j_call: TRBJ1-1; d_call: .; clone_size: .; cdr3_nt: TGTGCCAGCAGCTTACCGGGGCTACCGAACACCGAAGCTTTCTTT; cdr3_aa: CASSLPGLPNTEAFF
v_call: TRBV7-2; j_call: TRBJ2-1; d_call: .; clone_size: .; cdr3_nt: TGTGCCAGCAGCTTAGTCCGGACTCCAGGCTACAATGAGCAGTTCTTC; cdr3_aa: CASSLVRTPGYNEQFF
v_call: TRBV10-3; j_call: TRBJ1-2; d_call: .; clone_size: once; cdr3_nt: TGTGCCATCAGACCTGACACCTCCCCGCTTGGCTACACCTTC; cdr3_aa: CAIRPDTSPLGYTF
v_call: TRBV11-2; j_call: TRBJ2-1; d_call: .; clone_size: .; cdr3_nt: TGTGCCAGCAGCTTTTTAGGGGGCTCCTACAATGAGCAGTTCTTC; cdr3_aa: CASSFLGGSYNEQFF
v_call: TRBV15; j_call: TRBJ2-7; d_call: .; clone_size: .; cdr3_nt: TGCGCCACCAGCAGATCCGGGCTCCACTACGAGCAGTACTTC; cdr3_aa: CATSRSGLHYEQYF
v_call: TRBV5-1; j_call: TRBJ2-1; d_call: TRBD2; clone_size: .; cdr3_nt: TGCGCCAGCAGCTTGGATCTAGCGGGAGGCCCCAATGAGCAGTTCTTC; cdr3_aa: CASSLDLAGGPNEQFF
v_call: TRBV11-3; j_call: TRBJ2-2; d_call: TRBD2; clone_size: .; cdr3_nt: TGTGCCAGCAGCACCTTCAGCGGGAGGAACACCGGGGAGCTGTTTTTT; cdr3_aa: CASSTFSGRNTGELFF
v_call: TRBV5-4; j_call: TRBJ1-3; d_call: .; clone_size: .; cdr3_nt: TGTGCCAGCAGCTCTCAGTTGTCCTCTGGAAACACCATATATTTT; cdr3_aa: CASSSQLSSGNTIYF
v_call: TRBV7-9; j_call: TRBJ1-3; d_call: .; clone_size: .; cdr3_nt: TGTGCCAGCAGCCTGGGGATTGCAGGCGAATCTGGAAACACCATATATTTT; cdr3_aa: CASSLGIAGESGNTIYF
v_call: TRBV5-4; j_call: TRBJ2-7; d_call: .; clone_size: .; cdr3_nt: TGTGCCAGCAGCTTGGGTAGCATGGCAGTAGGCGAGCAGTACTTC; cdr3_aa: CASSLGSMAVGEQYF
v_call: TRBV5-6; j_call: TRBJ2-7; d_call: .; clone_size: .; cdr3_nt: TGTGCCAGCAGCGCAAGGGGCGAGCAGTACTTC; cdr3_aa: CASSARGEQYF
v_call: TRBV18; j_call: TRBJ2-7; d_call: .; clone_size: .; cdr3_nt: TGTGCCAGCTCACGGGCCATCGCCTACGAGCAGTACTTC; cdr3_aa: CASSRAIAYEQYF